These T cell receptor beta chains were read from a single sample in a study of T cells after yellow fever vaccination. TCRdb called the 5' RACE reads again in MiXCR, with one record for every CDR3 protein. The table has around 340,000 distinct CDR3 sequences, roughly 8.7% seen once; the top ten hold approximately 18%. The sequences come from PBMCs, collected on the day of the first yellow fever vaccination. The origin of the receptors is a man younger than 35 who received the YFV17D yellow fever vaccine. Each CDR3 is given with its conserved first and last residue. Fields, in order: V gene, clone size, D gene, J gene, CDR3 DNA, CDR3 protein. The D gene is left open where the match is weak. Some rows mark clone size as missing; the rest say once, few, many or name a class of expanded clone.

>TRBV6-1|NA|NA|TRBJ1-1
TGTGCCACCCGGTGGGGAGGGAACACTGAAGCTTTCTTT
CATRWGGNTEAFF
>TRBV12-3/TRBV12-4|many|NA|TRBJ2-3
TGTGCCAGCAGCTCTCGGGGGGATACGCAGTATTTT
CASSSRGDTQYF
>TRBV4-1|many|NA|TRBJ2-3
TGCGCCAGCAGCCTGGGGGGTGTTAGAGGGAGCACAGATACGCAGTATTTT
CASSLGGVRGSTDTQYF
>TRBV9|NA|TRBD2|TRBJ2-1
TGTGCCAGCAGCGCGACAGAGGTAGGACTAGCGGGATTCCGGGAGCAGTTCTTC
CASSATEVGLAGFREQFF
>TRBV19|NA|NA|TRBJ2-2
TGTGCCAGTAGTATCCGGAGGGACACCGGGGAGCTGTTTTTT
CASSIRRDTGELFF
>TRBV24-1|NA|NA|TRBJ2-1
TGTGCCCCTCAGGGGAAGAGCGCTGAGCAGTTCTTC
CAPQGKSAEQFF
>TRBV18|few|TRBD1|TRBJ2-5
TGTGCCAGCTCCCCAAACGAGGACAGGGTGGAGACCCAGTACTTC
CASSPNEDRVETQYF
>TRBV19|NA|NA|TRBJ2-1
TGTGCCAGTAGTATAGGTGGGCTCCTCTGCAATGAGCAGTTCTTC
CASSIGGLLCNEQFF
>TRBV6-5|few|TRBD1|TRBJ1-1
TGTGCCAGCAGTTACGTAGAGGGACAGGGGAATATTAGAGCTTTCTTT
CASSYVEGQGNIRAFF
>TRBV29-1|NA|NA|TRBJ1-2
TGCAGCGTTGTGAGGGTAGGAGGCTACACCTTC
CSVVRVGGYTF
>TRBV20-1|NA|NA|TRBJ2-3
TGCAGTGCTAGAGACGGCGCCACCGATACGCAGTATTTT
CSARDGATDTQYF
>TRBV7-9|few|NA|TRBJ2-6
TGTGCCAGCAGCCAACAGGGCGATGGGGCCAACGTCCTGACTTTC
CASSQQGDGANVLTF
>TRBV18|many|NA|TRBJ2-3
TGTGCCAGCTCACCCCCACGGGGCGGAGCAGATACGCAGTATTTT
CASSPPRGGADTQYF
>TRBV28|few|NA|TRBJ2-1
TGTGCCAGCGGAATTTCAGGATACAATGAGCAGTTCTTC
CASGISGYNEQFF
>TRBV5-1|many|TRBD1|TRBJ2-7
TGCGCCAGCAGCTTGGGGGACAGGGGCGAGCAGTACTTC
CASSLGDRGEQYF
>TRBV20-1|NA|NA|TRBJ2-7
TGCAGTGCTAGAGATATGACACCCCCTCTAAACGAGCAGTACTTC
CSARDMTPPLNEQYF
>TRBV5-1|NA|NA|TRBJ1-2
TGCGCCAGCAGCTTGGACAGGCGTGGCTACACCTTC
CASSLDRRGYTF
>TRBV4-2|NA|NA|TRBJ1-1
TGTGCCAGCTGCCAAGATTATAGCCAGCTGGGCACTGAAGCTTTCTTT
CASCQDYSQLGTEAFF
>TRBV7-9|few|NA|TRBJ2-6
TGTGCCAGCAGCACATATGGGGCCAACGTCCTGACTTTC
CASSTYGANVLTF
>TRBV12-3/TRBV12-4|NA|NA|TRBJ1-6
TGTGCCAGCACCCCGGACAGCAATAATTCACCCCTCCACTTT
CASTPDSNNSPLHF
>TRBV14|NA|NA|TRBJ1-5
TGTGCCAGCAGCCAAGATAACCAGCCGAATCAGCCCCAGCATTTT
CASSQDNQPNQPQHF
>TRBV19|few|NA|TRBJ2-1
TGTGCCAGTAGCAACCTTCCGACCCACAATGAGCAGTTCTTC
CASSNLPTHNEQFF
>TRBV7-9|few|TRBD1|TRBJ2-2
TGTGCCAGCAGATTAGACAGGGGGAACACCGGGGAGCTGTTTTTT
CASRLDRGNTGELFF
>TRBV20-1|NA|TRBD1|TRBJ2-2
TGCAGTGCTAGAGCTCTAAACAGGGGGCCCACCGGGGAGCTGTTTTTT
CSARALNRGPTGELFF
>TRBV12-3/TRBV12-4|few|TRBD1|TRBJ1-2
TGTGCCAGCAGTAGACAGGGAGGCGGCTACACCTTC
CASSRQGGGYTF
>TRBV12-3/TRBV12-4|NA|TRBD1|TRBJ1-3
TGTGCCAGCAGTTCCGGGACAGATGGAAACACCATATATTTT
CASSSGTDGNTIYF
>TRBV4-3|NA|NA|TRBJ2-3
TGCGCCAGCAGGAACCCGGGACTTTCCCTCATAGGCACAGATACGCAGTATTTT
CASRNPGLSLIGTDTQYF
>TRBV20-1|few|NA|TRBJ2-3
TGCAGTGCTATACTAGTTCTCACAGATACGCAGTATTTT
CSAILVLTDTQYF
>TRBV3-1|few|NA|TRBJ2-3
TGTGCCAGCACCCCCTTGAGCTCGCAGTATTTT
CASTPLSSQYF
>TRBV7-3|few|NA|TRBJ1-3
TGTGCCAGCAGCTTAAGGGGAAGCTCTGGAAACACCATATATTTT
CASSLRGSSGNTIYF
>TRBV4-3|NA|NA|TRBJ1-3
TGCGCCAGCAGCCAAGTACACGGAGGAAACACCATATATTTT
CASSQVHGGNTIYF
>TRBV19|NA|NA|TRBJ1-2
TGTGCCAGTAGCCCGGGACGGCTTAACTATGGCTACACCTTC
CASSPGRLNYGYTF
>TRBV7-2|NA|NA|TRBJ1-1
TGTGCCAGCAGCTTAACCCCCCAGGGAACTGAAGCTTTCTTT
CASSLTPQGTEAFF
>TRBV4-3|NA|TRBD2|TRBJ2-1
TGCGCCAGCAGCCAAGTACCTAGCGGGGGAAGCCATGAGCAGTTCTTC
CASSQVPSGGSHEQFF
>TRBV6-1|NA|TRBD2|TRBJ2-5
TGTGCCAGCAGACACACTTGGGGGGGGCAAGAGACCCAGTACTTC
CASRHTWGGQETQYF
>TRBV12-3/TRBV12-4|few|TRBD2|TRBJ2-1
TGTGCCAGCAGTAATCTAGCGGGGAATGAGCAGTTCTTC
CASSNLAGNEQFF
>TRBV9|NA|TRBD1|TRBJ1-2
TGTGCCAGCAGCGTATCAGGGGGCGGCTATGGCTACACCTTC
CASSVSGGGYGYTF
>TRBV6-2/TRBV6-3|few|TRBD1|TRBJ2-7
TGTGCCGCTAGGGACAGGGGCAGTTACGAGCAGTACTTC
CAARDRGSYEQYF
>TRBV7-9|NA|NA|TRBJ1-5
TGTGCCAGCAGCTTAGGTGGCTGGGATCAGCCCCAGCATTTT
CASSLGGWDQPQHF
>TRBV9|few|TRBD1|TRBJ2-3
TGTGCCAGCAGCGTAGAACAGGGGAAGTCAGATACGCAGTATTTT
CASSVEQGKSDTQYF
>TRBV11-2|many|TRBD2|TRBJ2-5
TGTGCCAGCAGCCGTCTAGCGGGGGGGCCAGGGTTCGAAGAGACCCAGTACTTC
CASSRLAGGPGFEETQYF
>TRBV7-2|few|NA|TRBJ1-2
TGTGCCAGCAGTTCTCAAGAACGGAGCTATGGCTACACCTTC
CASSSQERSYGYTF
>TRBV5-1|many|TRBD1|TRBJ1-4
TGCGCCAGCAGCTTGGGACAGGGGAGTGAAAAACTGTTTTTT
CASSLGQGSEKLFF
>TRBV10-1|NA|NA|TRBJ2-3
TGCGCCAGCAGTGGACCGAGCACAGATACGCAGTATTTT
CASSGPSTDTQYF
>TRBV24-1|NA|TRBD1|TRBJ1-2
TGTGCCACCAGTGATACGACCGGGACAGGGAATGGCTACACCTTC
CATSDTTGTGNGYTF
>TRBV7-2|NA|NA|TRBJ2-1
TGTGCCAGCAGCTTGGTAAGGACGCGGTTCTTC
CASSLVRTRFF
>TRBV7-2|many|TRBD2|TRBJ2-3
TGTGCCAGCAGCTTACGACTAGCGGGGGGCACAGATACGCAGTATTTT
CASSLRLAGGTDTQYF
>TRBV6-2/TRBV6-3|many|TRBD2|TRBJ2-3
TGTGCCAGCAGTCGACCCCCGGGCGGGGGGGCAGATACGCAGTATTTT
CASSRPPGGGADTQYF
>TRBV10-1|NA|NA|TRBJ2-7
TGCGCCAGCAGTGAGTCCGGTACAGGAACCTACGAGCAGTACTTC
CASSESGTGTYEQYF
>TRBV5-1|few|NA|TRBJ2-1
TGCGCCAGCAGCTTTTCAGGGATAACCTACAATGAGCAGTTCTTC
CASSFSGITYNEQFF
>TRBV3-1|NA|NA|TRBJ2-3
TGTGCCAGCAGCCGAGAGTGGGAGTGGGCCACAGATACGCAGTATTTT
CASSREWEWATDTQYF
>TRBV6-1|NA|NA|TRBJ1-1
TGTGCCAGCAGAACGAGGAGGATAAACACTGAAGCTTTCTTT
CASRTRRINTEAFF